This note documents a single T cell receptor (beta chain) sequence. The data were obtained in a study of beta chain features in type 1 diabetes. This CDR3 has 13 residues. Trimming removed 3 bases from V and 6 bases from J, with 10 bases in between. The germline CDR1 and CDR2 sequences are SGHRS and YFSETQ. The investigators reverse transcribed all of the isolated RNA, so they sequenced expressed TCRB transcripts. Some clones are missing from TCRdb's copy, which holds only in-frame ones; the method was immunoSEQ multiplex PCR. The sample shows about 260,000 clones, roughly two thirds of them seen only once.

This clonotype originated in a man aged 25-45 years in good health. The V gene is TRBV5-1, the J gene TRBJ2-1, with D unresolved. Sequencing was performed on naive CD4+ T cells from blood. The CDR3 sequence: CASSWKGPNEQFF. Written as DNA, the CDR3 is TGCGCCAGCAGCTGGAAGGGCCCCAATGAGCAGTTCTTC.